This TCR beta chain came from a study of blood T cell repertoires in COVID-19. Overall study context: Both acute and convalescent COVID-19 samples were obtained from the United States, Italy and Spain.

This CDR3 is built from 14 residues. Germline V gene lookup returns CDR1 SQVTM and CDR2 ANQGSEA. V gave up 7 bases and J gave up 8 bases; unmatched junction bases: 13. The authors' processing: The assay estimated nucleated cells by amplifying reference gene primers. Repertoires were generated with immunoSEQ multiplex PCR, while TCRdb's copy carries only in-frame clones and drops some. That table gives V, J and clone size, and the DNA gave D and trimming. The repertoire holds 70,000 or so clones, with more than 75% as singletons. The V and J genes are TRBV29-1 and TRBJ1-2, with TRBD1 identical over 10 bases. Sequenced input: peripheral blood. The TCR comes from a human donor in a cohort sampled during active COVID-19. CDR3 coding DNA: TGCAGCGCCGAACGGCTGACAGGGGGCGCAGGCTACACCTTC. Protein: CSAERLTGGAGYTF.